The 3 T cell receptor beta chains below come from one sample, sequenced in a study of T cells in Graves' hyperthyroidism and ophthalmopathy. There were TCR beta CDR3 regions amplified from RNA transcripts. The HTBI primer set served for first-round RT-PCR of the TCR CDR3. TCRdb re-called the multiplex PCR reads through MiXCR, storing one row per CDR3 protein. This sample has approximately 510,000 distinct CDR3 sequences; 20% to 25% occur once, and the top ten carry 26%. Sequenced input: blood. The receptors were gathered from a man younger than 35 with Graves' hyperthyroidism.

This clonotype was found many times. The genes are TRBV6-1 and TRBJ1-1; D may be TRBD1 (5 bases). The CDR3 loop spans 12 amino acids. V gave up 4 bases and J gave up 4 bases, with 7 bases separating them. Germline lookup yields CDR1 MNHNS and CDR2 SASEGT. In nucleotides, the CDR3 is TGTGCCAGCAGTGCAGGGATCACTGAAGCTTTCTTT. The encoded protein is CASSAGITEAFF.

CDR3 loop: CASTQEVTGELFF. CDR3 coding DNA: TGTGCCAGCACACAAGAGGTCACCGGGGAGCTGTTTTTT. The gene calls are TRBV7-8 and TRBJ2-2; D unclear. V was cut by 7 bases and J by 4 bases, with 10 bases left in between. The CDR3 length is 13 residues. Per the germline V gene, CDR1 is SGHVS and CDR2 is FQNEAQ.

This clonotype was seen repeatedly, ten times or more. CDR3 protein: CASNTGQYVNYGYTF. DNA for the CDR3: TGTGCCAGCAACACTGGACAGTATGTTAACTATGGCTACACCTTC. This sequence joins TRBV2 and TRBJ1-2, with D maybe TRBD1 (6 bases). Looked up from germline, CDR1 is SNHLY and CDR2 is FYNNEI. CDR3 length equals 15 residues. Trimming removed 7 bases from V and 1 base from J, with 16 bases in between.